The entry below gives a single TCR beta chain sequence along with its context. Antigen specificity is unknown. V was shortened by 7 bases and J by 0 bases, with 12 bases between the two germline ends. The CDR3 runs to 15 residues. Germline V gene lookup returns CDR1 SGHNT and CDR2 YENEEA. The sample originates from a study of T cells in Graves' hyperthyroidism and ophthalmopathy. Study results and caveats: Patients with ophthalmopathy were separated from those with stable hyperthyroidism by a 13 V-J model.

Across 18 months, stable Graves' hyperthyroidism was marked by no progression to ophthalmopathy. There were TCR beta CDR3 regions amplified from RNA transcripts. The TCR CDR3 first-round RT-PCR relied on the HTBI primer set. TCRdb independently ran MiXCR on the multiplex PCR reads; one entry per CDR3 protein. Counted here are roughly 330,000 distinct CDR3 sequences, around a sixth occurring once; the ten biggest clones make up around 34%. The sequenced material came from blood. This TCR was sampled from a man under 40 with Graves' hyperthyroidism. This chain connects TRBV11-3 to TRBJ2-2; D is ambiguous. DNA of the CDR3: TGTGCCAGCACCACCCCCCCCGCGAACACCGGGGAGCTGTTTTTT. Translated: CASTTPPANTGELFF.